This TCR beta chain was recorded in a study of T cells in Graves' hyperthyroidism and ophthalmopathy. Researchers took RNA transcripts and amplified the TCR beta CDR3 regions from them. Primed by the HTBI set, a first-round RT-PCR was run on the TCR CDR3. One entry per CDR3 protein results from TCRdb running MiXCR on the multiplex PCR reads. The table includes over 300,000 distinct CDR3 sequences, around 15% detected once. Isolation of PBMCs was performed on around 9.7 ml fresh peripheral blood. This CDR3 contains 14 residues. The V gene lost 1 base and the J gene lost 0 bases, with 3 bases spanning the gap. CDR1 MDHEN and CDR2 SYDVKM come from the germline V gene.

The chain employs TRBV28 and TRBJ2-2; D uncertain. Sequencing was carried out using blood. This TCR derives from a woman aged 40 to 50 with Graves' ophthalmopathy. The CDR3 DNA reads TGTGCCAGCAGTTTATTGACGAACACCGGGGAGCTGTTTTTT. Its translation is CASSLLTNTGELFF.